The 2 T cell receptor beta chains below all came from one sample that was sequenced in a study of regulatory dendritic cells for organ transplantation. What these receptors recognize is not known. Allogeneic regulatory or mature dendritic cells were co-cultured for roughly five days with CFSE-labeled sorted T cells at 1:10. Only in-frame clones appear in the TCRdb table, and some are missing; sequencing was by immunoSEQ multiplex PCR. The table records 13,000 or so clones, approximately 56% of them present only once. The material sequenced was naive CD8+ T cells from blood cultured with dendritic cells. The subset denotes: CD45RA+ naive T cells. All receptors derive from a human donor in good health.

The CDR3 reads CASSQGLAGGLGQFF. The CDR3 DNA follows: TGCGCCAGCAGCCAAGGACTAGCGGGGGGGCTGGGGCAGTTCTTC. This chain joins TRBV4-1 and TRBJ2-1; TRBD2 matches 14 bases. The J segment lost 12 bases and the V segment lost 1 base, leaving 5 bases of the junction unmatched. The CDR3 is 15 amino acids. The germline CDR1 and CDR2 sequences are MGHRA and YSYEKL.

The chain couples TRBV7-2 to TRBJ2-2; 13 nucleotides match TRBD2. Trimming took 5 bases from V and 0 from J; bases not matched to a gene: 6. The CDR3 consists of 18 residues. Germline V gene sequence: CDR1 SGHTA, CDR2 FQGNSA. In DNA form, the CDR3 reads TGTGCCAGCAGCCCAGGACTAGCGGGGGACCCGAACACCGGGGAGCTGTTTTTT. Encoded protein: CASSPGLAGDPNTGELFF.